The text below deals with one T cell receptor (beta chain). The antigen is undetermined. This entry comes from a study of T cell repertoires in cytomegalovirus infection. Whole-study context: Indicated by public TCR beta signatures were CMV infection and matching HLA type. Regarding the study as a whole: Dominating the ex vivo response were TCR beta clonotypes that were CMV-specific and HLA-C-restricted.

TCRdb ran MiXCR on the reads and lists one entry per CDR3 protein. The table has about 350,000 distinct CDR3 sequences, approximately 30% seen once. Trimming shortened V by 3 bases and J by 0 bases, and 6 bases separated the two germline ends. Germline CDR1 and CDR2: SGHTA and FQGNSA. The CDR3 loop spans 13 amino acids. The sample in question was cultured PBMCs, obtained from culture after CMV antigen stimulation. This chain connects TRBV7-2 to TRBJ2-7; D gene uncertain. The clonotype was recovered from a human donor in good health (CMV status not recorded). Some clones in this sample may be carry-over from other donors' samples. CDR3 sequence (DNA): TGTGCCAGCAGCTTTGCGGCCTCCTACGAGCAGTACGTC. Translating gives CASSFAASYEQYV.